Detailed here is one T cell receptor (beta chain). TCRdb's copy holds only in-frame clones and misses some; the assay was immunoSEQ multiplex PCR. Of tens of thousands of clones listed, approximately 96% are singletons. V lost 4 bases, J lost 7 bases, and 8 bases stayed unmatched. The V gene's germline CDR1 is SGHRS and CDR2 YFSETQ. The CDR3 is made up of 14 amino acids. The data stem from a study of technical replicates of blood from several donors. Sequenced input: T cells isolated from PBMCs. The chain recombines TRBV5-1 with TRBJ1-2; 9 bases map to TRBD1. The receptor was isolated from a human donor in good health. CDR3 in amino acids: CASSLTGGSTGYTF. The CDR3 DNA reads as TGCGCCAGCAGCCTGACAGGGGGAAGCACTGGCTACACCTTC.